The 7 T cell receptor beta chains below all came from one sample that was sequenced in a study of beta chain features in type 1 diabetes. Every isolated RNA sample was fully reverse transcribed, so sequencing captured expressed TCRB transcripts. Sequencing was performed with immunoSEQ multiplex PCR; in TCRdb, only in-frame clones are kept and a portion is missing. The sample lists under 800,000 clones; about a sixth were seen once. The sample taken for sequencing was naive CD4+ T cells from blood. The receptors originated from a man aged 18 to 30 in good health.

This clone showed up just a few times. In DNA form, the CDR3 reads TGTGCCAGCAGCGGTAGCGGGAGGGCCAATGAGCAGTTCTTC. It yields the protein CASSGSGRANEQFF. The rearrangement links TRBV9 to TRBJ2-1; 11 bases fit TRBD2. The CDR3 consists of 14 residues. Trimming at V came to 3 bases and at J to 6 bases, leaving 2 bases not matched to a gene. In germline, CDR1 is SGDLS, CDR2 YYNGEE.

This clone came up a few times. The genes are TRBV5-8 and TRBJ2-7, with 9 bases matching TRBD1. There are 15 residues in the CDR3. Unmatched junction bases numbered 5, after V lost 4 bases and J lost 0 bases. The germline V gene encodes CDR1 SGHTS and CDR2 YDEGEE. The CDR3 region is CASSLGTGNSYEQYF. CDR3 nucleotides: TGTGCCAGCAGCCTCGGGACAGGGAACTCCTACGAGCAGTACTTC.

This clone was picked up a small number of times. The chain uses TRBV7-2 and TRBJ2-5; D is unclear. Deletions cut 0 bases from V and 2 bases from J, with 13 bases between. Germline CDR1 is SGHTA and CDR2 is FQGNSA. The CDR3 is 16 residues long. The CDR3 DNA sequence: TGTGCCAGCAGCTTAGCGTTTTCTGGAGTTCAAGAGACCCAGTACTTC. Amino acid sequence: CASSLAFSGVQETQYF.

J is TRBJ2-3 and V is TRBV9; D unresolved. Trimming stripped 3 bases from V and 7 bases from J, with 6 bases between. The germline gives CDR1 SGDLS, CDR2 YYNGEE. The CDR3 has 11 amino acids. The CDR3 region is CASSAGNTQYF. The CDR3 nucleotides are TGTGCCAGCAGCGCTGGAAATACGCAGTATTTT.

The chain has TRBV9 and TRBJ2-5; TRBD1 is a possible D gene (5 bases). Germline CDR1 reads SGDLS; CDR2 reads YYNGEE. This CDR3 contains 14 residues. V lost 3 bases to trimming and J lost 1 base, with 10 bases between them. CDR3 in DNA: TGTGCCAGCAGCGATATACAGGCCCAAGAGACCCAGTACTTC. Translating it yields CASSDIQAQETQYF.

There are a few counts of this clone. This rearrangement joins TRBV4-2 to TRBJ1-2; no definite D call. Trimming took 3 bases from V and 1 from J, leaving 12 bases between them. CDR3 size: 15 residues. CDR1 LGHNA and CDR2 YNFKEQ come from the germline V gene. CDR3 sequence (DNA): TGTGCCAGCAGCCATCCCTCCAGACTTAACTATGGCTACACCTTC. This encodes CASSHPSRLNYGYTF.

The V call is TRBV13, the J call TRBJ2-5; TRBD2 aligns across 7 bases. The CDR3 is 17 amino acids. The V gene's germline CDR1 is PRHDT and CDR2 FYEKMQ (reference sequence). V lost 2 bases and J lost 0; bases outside the gene matches: 9. CDR3 DNA: TGTGCCAGCAGCTTATTTCTAGCGGTCGAGTACCAAGAGACCCAGTACTTC. Residues: CASSLFLAVEYQETQYF.